A selection of T cell receptor beta chains follows, all from one sample in a study of T cell changes during pregnancy in multiple sclerosis. Assay: immunoSEQ multiplex PCR; the TCRdb copy retains only in-frame clones and omits some. The repertoire includes about 40,000 clones, just over 90% of them detected once, and more than 1.4% sits in the top ten. The sample consisted of PBMCs (not recorded whether the cells were cultured). The receptors shown here come from a female donor with multiple sclerosis, enrolled in a pregnancy study. The CDR3 runs from the conserved cysteine through the conserved F or W. The D gene is left open where the match is weak. Not all rows give a size; the values are once, few, many and, for expanded clones, a class.

clone size	D gene	J gene	V gene	CDR3 protein	CDR3 DNA
few	TRBD2	TRBJ2-7	TRBV9	CASSVDLAGGLQYF	TGTGCCAGCAGCGTAGATCTAGCGGGAGGATTACAGTACTTC
-	-	TRBJ2-4	TRBV9	CASSVGADRRTPKNIQYF	TGTGCCAGCAGCGTAGGCGCGGATCGACGAACTCCGAAAAACATTCAGTACTTC
-	TRBD1	TRBJ1-4	TRBV18	CASGQGATTNEKLFF	TGTGCGTCGGGACAGGGGGCTACAACTAATGAAAAACTGTTTTTT
-	-	TRBJ1-1	TRBV4-2	CASSPKDSPNTEAFF	TGTGCCAGCAGCCCAAAGGACAGTCCGAACACTGAAGCTTTCTTT
-	TRBD2	TRBJ2-5	TRBV5-1	CASSPSGAQETQYF	TGCGCCAGCAGCCCGAGCGGGGCCCAAGAGACCCAGTACTTC
-	TRBD1	TRBJ2-7	TRBV11-2	CASSHLGTGQYF	TGTGCCAGCAGCCATCTCGGGACAGGACAGTACTTC
-	TRBD1	TRBJ2-7	TRBV27	CASSTLGQGEYEQYF	TGTGCCAGCAGTACCCTCGGACAGGGGGAATATGAGCAGTACTTC
-	-	TRBJ2-2	TRBV5-4	CASSLVGVGGELFF	TGTGCCAGCAGCTTAGTAGGGGTTGGCGGGGAGCTGTTTTTT
few	-	TRBJ2-7	TRBV28	CASRELGVALEGEQYF	TGTGCCAGCAGGGAATTAGGGGTCGCACTAGAGGGTGAGCAGTACTTC
-	-	TRBJ2-1	TRBV9	CASSVGSGLSPGNEQFF	TGTGCCAGCAGCGTTGGGAGCGGCCTTTCCCCGGGCAATGAGCAGTTCTTC
-	TRBD1	TRBJ2-2	TRBV11-3	CASSYRDRVPGELFF	TGTGCCAGCAGCTACCGGGACAGGGTTCCCGGGGAGCTGTTTTTT
-	-	TRBJ1-5	TRBV7-2	CASSLGPEYSNQPQHF	TGTGCCAGCAGCTTAGGGCCAGAGTATAGCAATCAGCCCCAGCATTTT
-	TRBD2	TRBJ2-1	TRBV7-3	CASRPSGRHGNEQFF	TGTGCCAGCCGGCCTAGCGGTCGGCATGGGAATGAGCAGTTCTTC
-	TRBD1	TRBJ2-7	TRBV7-9	CASSLEQGADEQYF	TGTGCCAGCAGCTTAGAACAGGGGGCTGACGAGCAGTACTTC
-	-	TRBJ2-7	TRBV21-1	CASSKKSGRAGNEQYF	TGTGCCAGCAGCAAAAAGAGCGGGAGGGCCGGTAACGAGCAGTACTTC
once	-	TRBJ2-2	TRBV5-1	CASSSRGNTGELFF	TGCGCCAGCAGCTCGAGGGGGAACACCGGGGAGCTGTTTTTT